What follows are 8 T cell receptor beta chains derived from one specimen sequenced in a study of long-term antiretroviral therapy in people with HIV. Survey-level resolution applied to immunoSEQ assay v3.0. The repertoire was sequenced with immunoSEQ multiplex PCR; TCRdb's copy has only in-frame clones and lacks some. Of over 15,000 clones detected, roughly nine tenths appear once; the ten largest clones hold 8.9%. The sequences come from unsorted PBMCs, collected 0.3 years after starting antiretroviral therapy. The receptors were sampled from a man aged 55 to 70 with HIV.

V usage is TRBV28 and J usage is TRBJ1-1; no clear D. CDR3 length: 12 residues. The germline V gene has CDR1 MDHEN and CDR2 SYDVKM. V was trimmed by 7 bases and J by 6 bases, leaving 12 bases between them. The chain's CDR3 is CASTQSASEAFF. In DNA form, the CDR3 reads TGTGCCAGCACCCAATCGGCGTCTGAAGCTTTCTTT.

V is TRBV11-2 and J is TRBJ2-7; tentatively, D is TRBD1 (5 bases). The V and J ends lost 4 bases and 3 bases respectively, with 22 bases between them. CDR3 size: 17 residues. Germline CDR1 SGHAT, CDR2 FQNNGV. CDR3 loop: CASSSTDGHAANYEQYF. The CDR3 DNA reads TGTGCCAGCAGCTCCACGGACGGACACGCCGCTAACTACGAGCAGTACTTC.

The V gene is TRBV12-5, the J gene TRBJ1-4; no clear D. The CDR3 contains 17 residues. V lost 5 bases, J lost 0 bases, and 16 bases lay in between. Germline-derived CDR1 and CDR2 are LGHNT and FRNRAP. The CDR3 nucleotides read TGTGCTAGTGGTCCCCCCGTTGACTGGGCAACTAATGAAAAACTGTTTTTT. Translation gives CASGPPVDWATNEKLFF.

The V and J genes are TRBV5-1 and TRBJ2-2; D may be TRBD2 (5 bases). In germline, CDR1 is SGHRS, CDR2 YFSETQ. The CDR3 totals 18 residues. The V end was cut by 0 bases, the J end by 7 bases, with 22 bases between. CDR3 loop: CASSLDPWATQSGGELFF. In nucleotides, the CDR3 is TGCGCCAGCAGCTTGGACCCCTGGGCAACCCAAAGCGGCGGGGAGCTGTTTTTT.

The chain couples TRBV7-2 to TRBJ1-5, with D perhaps TRBD1 (5 bases). Germline CDR1 SGHTA, CDR2 FQGNSA. V was trimmed by 2 bases and J by 3 bases, leaving 8 bases between them. This CDR3 is built from 14 residues. The CDR3 DNA is TGTGCCAGCAGCTTAACAGGAATCAATCAGCCCCAGCATTTT. Translated, it gives CASSLTGINQPQHF.

This chain links TRBV30 with TRBJ2-2; D not certain. This CDR3 is 15 amino acids long. From germline, CDR1 is GTSNPN and CDR2 SVGIG (reference sequence). The V end lost 0 bases, the J end lost 0 bases, and 8 bases lay between the germline ends. DNA of the CDR3: TGTGCCTGGAGTGTTGGCAGCCCGAACACCGGGGAGCTGTTTTTT. Translation: CAWSVGSPNTGELFF.

The chain links TRBV5-8 to TRBJ1-1; possible D gene TRBD1, 5 bases. Trimming removed 0 bases from V and 6 bases from J, with 15 bases in between. CDR1 is SGHTS and CDR2 is YDEGEE in the germline V gene. The CDR3 contains 15 residues. The CDR3 spells CASSLEIRRGAEAFF. The DNA of the CDR3 is TGTGCCAGCAGCTTGGAGATCCGCCGGGGGGCTGAAGCTTTCTTT.

The chain has TRBV5-5 and TRBJ2-7; 9 bases are shared with TRBD1. There are 16 residues in the CDR3. Germline V gene lookup returns CDR1 SGHKS and CDR2 YYEKEE (reference sequence). V lost 5 bases, J lost 6 bases, and 15 bases stayed unmatched. CDR3 sequence reads: CASSADAGQGGSEQYF. The CDR3, as DNA: TGTGCCAGCAGTGCGGACGCGGGACAGGGAGGCTCCGAGCAGTACTTC.